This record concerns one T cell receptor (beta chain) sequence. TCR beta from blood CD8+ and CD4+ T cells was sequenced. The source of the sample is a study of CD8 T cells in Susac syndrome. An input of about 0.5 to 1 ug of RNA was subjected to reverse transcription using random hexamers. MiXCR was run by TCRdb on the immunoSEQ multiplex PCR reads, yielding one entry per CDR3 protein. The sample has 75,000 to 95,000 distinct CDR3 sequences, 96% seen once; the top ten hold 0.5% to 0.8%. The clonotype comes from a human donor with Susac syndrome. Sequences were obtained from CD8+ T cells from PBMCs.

In nucleotides, the CDR3 is TGCGCCAGCAGTTGGACAGGGATTGATGGCTACACCTTC. Translating gives CASSWTGIDGYTF. V gene TRBV5-1 combines with J gene TRBJ1-2; 8 nucleotides line up with TRBD1. Losses at the gene ends were 5 bases for V and 6 bases for J; bases not matched to a gene: 6. CDR3 length: 13 residues. CDR1 is SGHRS, CDR2 YFSETQ, per germline.